The clone carrying this TCR beta chain was seen a few times. Its antigen is currently unknown. This sample was included in a study of T-cell memory formation after mild COVID-19. This CDR3 has 13 residues. V gave up 4 bases and J gave up 4 bases, with 7 bases separating them. Germline CDR1 and CDR2: SGHAT and FQNNGV. TCRdb reprocessed the 5' RACE reads via MiXCR and lists one record per CDR3 protein. The table includes roughly 300,000 distinct CDR3 sequences, roughly 15% detected once. The study, taken as a whole, reports: Pre-infection memory held some responding clones, suggesting pre-existing cross-reactive T cells responded. Second-wave clones with a day 37 peak had unconfirmed SARS-CoV-2 specificity.

V and J are TRBV11-2 and TRBJ2-2; D gene ambiguous. This clonotype originated in a man younger than 30 who had mild COVID-19 (a few samples of this study predate the infection). Cell type and time point are not known. The specimen sequenced was PBMCs or a T cell subset sorted from them (not recorded which). CDR3 nucleotides: TGTGCCAGCAGCTCCGAACTCACCGGGGAGCTGTTTTTT. Protein: CASSSELTGELFF.